This is a list of T cell receptor beta chains from one sample in a study of blood T cell repertoires in COVID-19. Sequenced by immunoSEQ multiplex PCR; TCRdb stores in-frame clones only, minus some. The table shows about 110,000 clones, with around 87% occurring only once. Sequenced material: peripheral blood. These TCRs come from a woman of 80 years or more with acute or convalescent COVID-19. Each CDR3 is given with its conserved first and last residue. Fields, in order: clone size, D gene, V gene, J gene, CDR3 DNA, CDR3 protein. The D gene is left open where the match is weak. Rows may omit the clone size; those that give it use once, few, many or a size class.

clone_size: NA
d_call: NA
v_call: TRBV5-4
j_call: TRBJ2-4
cdr3_nt: TGTGCCAGCAGCTTGGTGGGGCAGAAAAACATTCAGTACTTC
cdr3_aa: CASSLVGQKNIQYF

clone_size: NA
d_call: TRBD1
v_call: TRBV29-1
j_call: TRBJ2-7
cdr3_nt: TGCAGCGTTGAAGGACAGGGGATGTACTCCTACGAGCAGTACTTC
cdr3_aa: CSVEGQGMYSYEQYF

clone_size: once
d_call: NA
v_call: TRBV30
j_call: TRBJ2-3
cdr3_nt: TGTGCCTGGAGTGTCCGGGTGATAGTCGCAGATACGCAGTATTTT
cdr3_aa: CAWSVRVIVADTQYF

clone_size: NA
d_call: NA
v_call: TRBV18
j_call: TRBJ1-4
cdr3_nt: TGTGCCAGCTCACCAACGAGAGGGTTTGAAAAACTGTTTTTT
cdr3_aa: CASSPTRGFEKLFF

clone_size: NA
d_call: NA
v_call: TRBV4-3
j_call: TRBJ2-1
cdr3_nt: TGCGCCAGCAGCCAAGAGAGACCTAGGGGAGAGCAGTTCTTC
cdr3_aa: CASSQERPRGEQFF

clone_size: NA
d_call: TRBD1
v_call: TRBV30
j_call: TRBJ2-3
cdr3_nt: TGTGCCTGGGCTAGGGGGCTCACAGATACGCAGTATTTT
cdr3_aa: CAWARGLTDTQYF

clone_size: once
d_call: TRBD1
v_call: TRBV19
j_call: TRBJ2-1
cdr3_nt: TGTGCCAGTAGCACATTTTTTCCCAGGGGGCGACTTAGCTCCTACAATGAGCAGTTCTTC
cdr3_aa: CASSTFFPRGRLSSYNEQFF

clone_size: NA
d_call: TRBD1
v_call: TRBV27
j_call: TRBJ1-5
cdr3_nt: TGTGCCAGCAGTTTTACAGGGGGCATCAATCAGCCCCAGCATTTT
cdr3_aa: CASSFTGGINQPQHF

clone_size: NA
d_call: NA
v_call: TRBV3-1/TRBV3-2
j_call: TRBJ2-2
cdr3_nt: TGTGCCAGCAGCCAAGACACAATCACCGGGGAGCTGTTTTTT
cdr3_aa: CASSQDTITGELFF

clone_size: NA
d_call: NA
v_call: TRBV20-1
j_call: TRBJ2-2
cdr3_nt: TGCAGTGCTAGTAAGGACACCCCCACCGGGGAGCTGTTTTTT
cdr3_aa: CSASKDTPTGELFF

clone_size: NA
d_call: TRBD2
v_call: TRBV30
j_call: TRBJ2-5
cdr3_nt: TGTGCCTGGCAGACACGGACTAGCGGGGGACAAGAGACCCAGTACTTC
cdr3_aa: CAWQTRTSGGQETQYF

clone_size: NA
d_call: NA
v_call: TRBV6-6
j_call: TRBJ2-3
cdr3_nt: TGTGCCAGCAGTCCACGACAGGTATTT
cdr3_aa: CASSPRQVF

clone_size: few
d_call: TRBD1
v_call: TRBV28
j_call: TRBJ2-6
cdr3_nt: TGTGCCAGCAGTTCGCCCGGGACAGCTGGGGCCAACGTCCTGACTTTC
cdr3_aa: CASSSPGTAGANVLTF

clone_size: NA
d_call: NA
v_call: TRBV2
j_call: TRBJ1-2
cdr3_nt: TGTGCCAGCCGTACGGAGGCCGGCTATGGCTACACCTTC
cdr3_aa: CASRTEAGYGYTF

clone_size: NA
d_call: NA
v_call: TRBV6-5
j_call: TRBJ2-6
cdr3_nt: TGTGCCAGCGGGGCCTCTGGGGCCAACGTCCTGACTTTC
cdr3_aa: CASGASGANVLTF

clone_size: NA
d_call: NA
v_call: TRBV12-3/TRBV12-4
j_call: TRBJ2-1
cdr3_nt: TGTGCCAGCAGCGTAGACATATACAATGAGCAGTTCTTC
cdr3_aa: CASSVDIYNEQFF

clone_size: NA
d_call: TRBD1
v_call: TRBV3-1/TRBV3-2
j_call: TRBJ1-5
cdr3_nt: TGTGCCAGCAGCCCCGGGACAGCTGATCAGCCCCAGCATTTT
cdr3_aa: CASSPGTADQPQHF

clone_size: NA
d_call: TRBD1
v_call: TRBV29-1
j_call: TRBJ1-2
cdr3_nt: TGCAGCGTTGAACAGGGGGCGCTTAACTATGGCTACACCTTC
cdr3_aa: CSVEQGALNYGYTF

clone_size: NA
d_call: NA
v_call: TRBV5-1
j_call: TRBJ1-2
cdr3_nt: TGCGCCAGCAGCTTGGCTGGGTCCCCAGGGGATGGCTACACCTTC
cdr3_aa: CASSLAGSPGDGYTF

clone_size: NA
d_call: TRBD1
v_call: TRBV4-3
j_call: TRBJ1-5
cdr3_nt: TGCGCCAGCAGCCACGGGACAGGAAATCAGCCCCAGCATTTT
cdr3_aa: CASSHGTGNQPQHF

clone_size: NA
d_call: TRBD2
v_call: TRBV4-3
j_call: TRBJ2-1
cdr3_nt: TGCGCCAGCAGCCAAGGACTAGCGGGGGGACAAAACTCCTACAATGAGCAGTTCTTC
cdr3_aa: CASSQGLAGGQNSYNEQFF

clone_size: NA
d_call: TRBD2
v_call: TRBV29-1
j_call: TRBJ2-7
cdr3_nt: TGCAGCGGCGCTCAGGGCGGGGGGGCTTACGAGCAGTACTTC
cdr3_aa: CSGAQGGGAYEQYF

clone_size: NA
d_call: TRBD2
v_call: TRBV5-1
j_call: TRBJ2-3
cdr3_nt: TGCGCCAGCAGCCCCCGCGGGGGACGAGGAGATACGCAGTATTTT
cdr3_aa: CASSPRGGRGDTQYF

clone_size: NA
d_call: NA
v_call: TRBV4-1
j_call: TRBJ1-1
cdr3_nt: TGCGCCAGCAGCCAAGAGGGCCCTTATCTGACAGAGAACACTGAAGCTTTCTTT
cdr3_aa: CASSQEGPYLTENTEAFF

clone_size: NA
d_call: NA
v_call: TRBV7-3
j_call: TRBJ2-3
cdr3_nt: TGTGCCAGCAGCCCTAACACAGATACGCAGTATTTT
cdr3_aa: CASSPNTDTQYF

clone_size: once
d_call: NA
v_call: TRBV19
j_call: TRBJ1-2
cdr3_nt: TGTGCCAGTAGTGGCCCGAGGGAGAATGTTTGGGTCAACTATGGCTACACCTTC
cdr3_aa: CASSGPRENVWVNYGYTF

clone_size: few
d_call: TRBD1
v_call: TRBV7-8
j_call: TRBJ2-2
cdr3_nt: TGTGCCAGCAGCTTCCCTCGGACAGGGGCCGCCTCCGGGGAGCTGTTTTTT
cdr3_aa: CASSFPRTGAASGELFF

clone_size: NA
d_call: NA
v_call: TRBV5-4
j_call: TRBJ2-7
cdr3_nt: TGTGCCAGCAGCTCCGCAGCGCGGCCTCGGGACGAGCAGTACTTC
cdr3_aa: CASSSAARPRDEQYF

clone_size: NA
d_call: TRBD2
v_call: TRBV18
j_call: TRBJ2-7
cdr3_nt: TGTGCCAGCTCACTCACTAGCGGGGCCGAGCAGTACTTC
cdr3_aa: CASSLTSGAEQYF

clone_size: NA
d_call: TRBD1
v_call: TRBV12-3/TRBV12-4
j_call: TRBJ2-7
cdr3_nt: TGTGCCAGCAGTCATACAGGGGACGAGCAGTACTTC
cdr3_aa: CASSHTGDEQYF

clone_size: once
d_call: TRBD1
v_call: TRBV4-3
j_call: TRBJ1-4
cdr3_nt: TGCGCCAGCAGCCACCAAACGACGGCGGGACAGGGGGTTGAAAAACTGTTTTTT
cdr3_aa: CASSHQTTAGQGVEKLFF

clone_size: NA
d_call: NA
v_call: TRBV5-1
j_call: TRBJ1-1
cdr3_nt: TGCGCCAGCAGCTCGCGGGGTGATGGCACTGAAGCTTTCTTT
cdr3_aa: CASSSRGDGTEAFF

clone_size: NA
d_call: TRBD1
v_call: TRBV6-1
j_call: TRBJ2-5
cdr3_nt: TGTGCCAGCAGTGGCCACTCCAGGGGGTACGGAGAGACCCAGTACTTC
cdr3_aa: CASSGHSRGYGETQYF

clone_size: NA
d_call: NA
v_call: TRBV4-3
j_call: TRBJ2-1
cdr3_nt: TGCGCCAGCAGCCAAGATCCCGACAGTGAGCAGTTCTTC
cdr3_aa: CASSQDPDSEQFF

clone_size: NA
d_call: NA
v_call: TRBV9
j_call: TRBJ1-1
cdr3_nt: TGTGCCAGCAGCACAAGGGGGAACACTGAAGCTTTCTTT
cdr3_aa: CASSTRGNTEAFF

clone_size: NA
d_call: NA
v_call: TRBV5-4
j_call: TRBJ1-4
cdr3_nt: TGTGCCAGCAGCTCGGAAAGGGGGGGCGGTAATGAAAAACTGTTTTTT
cdr3_aa: CASSSERGGGNEKLFF

clone_size: NA
d_call: TRBD1
v_call: TRBV6-5
j_call: TRBJ2-7
cdr3_nt: TGTGCCAGCAGTTACTCGACAGGGGCCTACGAGCAGTACTTC
cdr3_aa: CASSYSTGAYEQYF

clone_size: NA
d_call: NA
v_call: TRBV20-1
j_call: TRBJ1-2
cdr3_nt: TGCAGTGCTAGTGAAAATCAGGGTAACTATGGCTACACCTTC
cdr3_aa: CSASENQGNYGYTF

clone_size: NA
d_call: NA
v_call: TRBV6-5
j_call: TRBJ2-7
cdr3_nt: TGTGCCAGCAGTCGGGGTTTAAGCTCCTACGAGCAGTACTTC
cdr3_aa: CASSRGLSSYEQYF

clone_size: few
d_call: TRBD1
v_call: TRBV6-5
j_call: TRBJ1-1
cdr3_nt: TGTGCCAGTTGGGACAGGAACACTGAAGCTTTCTTT
cdr3_aa: CASWDRNTEAFF

clone_size: few
d_call: NA
v_call: TRBV7-9
j_call: TRBJ2-7
cdr3_nt: TGTGCCAGCAGCTTATCCGGGGGCGAGCAGTACTTC
cdr3_aa: CASSLSGGEQYF

clone_size: NA
d_call: TRBD2
v_call: TRBV19
j_call: TRBJ2-1
cdr3_nt: TGTGCCAGTAGTATAGGGGCGGGGGGTTACAATGAGCAGTTCTTC
cdr3_aa: CASSIGAGGYNEQFF

clone_size: NA
d_call: NA
v_call: TRBV6-4
j_call: TRBJ2-1
cdr3_nt: TGTGCCAGCAGTGACTCGGCTCAGGGTCACAATGAGCAGTTCTTC
cdr3_aa: CASSDSAQGHNEQFF

clone_size: NA
d_call: NA
v_call: TRBV5-1
j_call: TRBJ1-1
cdr3_nt: TGCGCCAGCAGCTTGGACAGTTCGGCTGAAGCTTTCTTT
cdr3_aa: CASSLDSSAEAFF

clone_size: NA
d_call: TRBD1
v_call: TRBV27
j_call: TRBJ2-5
cdr3_nt: TGTGCCAGCACATCCGGGACAGGGGGCAGAGAGACCCAGTACTTC
cdr3_aa: CASTSGTGGRETQYF

clone_size: NA
d_call: TRBD1
v_call: TRBV18
j_call: TRBJ1-4
cdr3_nt: TGTGCCAGCTCAGCACCGGGACAGAGGAAAACTAATGAAAAACTGTTTTTT
cdr3_aa: CASSAPGQRKTNEKLFF

clone_size: NA
d_call: NA
v_call: TRBV11-2
j_call: TRBJ1-3
cdr3_nt: TGTGCCAGCAGCCGGGGGACGGGCAGCTCTGGAAACACCATATATTTT
cdr3_aa: CASSRGTGSSGNTIYF

clone_size: NA
d_call: TRBD1
v_call: TRBV18
j_call: TRBJ2-7
cdr3_nt: TGTGCCAGCTCACCACCCTACCGACAGGGGAAAAACGAGCAGTACTTC
cdr3_aa: CASSPPYRQGKNEQYF

clone_size: NA
d_call: NA
v_call: TRBV5-4
j_call: TRBJ2-7
cdr3_nt: TGTGCCAGCAGCCTTCAAGGGGCCAACGGCCACGAGCAGTACTTC
cdr3_aa: CASSLQGANGHEQYF

clone_size: NA
d_call: TRBD1
v_call: TRBV6-5
j_call: TRBJ1-2
cdr3_nt: TGTGCCAGCAGCGACAGGGGACCCTATGGCTACACCTTC
cdr3_aa: CASSDRGPYGYTF

clone_size: NA
d_call: NA
v_call: TRBV2
j_call: TRBJ2-7
cdr3_nt: TGTGCCAGCAGTGTCGTATTGGGACACCCAGCGCAGTACTTC
cdr3_aa: CASSVVLGHPAQYF

clone_size: NA
d_call: TRBD1
v_call: TRBV2
j_call: TRBJ1-2
cdr3_nt: TGTGCCAGCAGCGTTGACAGGGGGCTGGAGTCGGGGTTC
cdr3_aa: CASSVDRGLESGF

clone_size: once
d_call: TRBD2
v_call: TRBV12-3/TRBV12-4
j_call: TRBJ2-1
cdr3_nt: TGTGCCATGCGGCGGGGGGGGAACAATGAGCAGTTCTTC
cdr3_aa: CAMRRGGNNEQFF

clone_size: NA
d_call: NA
v_call: TRBV9
j_call: TRBJ2-1
cdr3_nt: TGTGCCAGCAGCGTAGTTCCAGACTCCTACAATGAGCAGTTCTTC
cdr3_aa: CASSVVPDSYNEQFF